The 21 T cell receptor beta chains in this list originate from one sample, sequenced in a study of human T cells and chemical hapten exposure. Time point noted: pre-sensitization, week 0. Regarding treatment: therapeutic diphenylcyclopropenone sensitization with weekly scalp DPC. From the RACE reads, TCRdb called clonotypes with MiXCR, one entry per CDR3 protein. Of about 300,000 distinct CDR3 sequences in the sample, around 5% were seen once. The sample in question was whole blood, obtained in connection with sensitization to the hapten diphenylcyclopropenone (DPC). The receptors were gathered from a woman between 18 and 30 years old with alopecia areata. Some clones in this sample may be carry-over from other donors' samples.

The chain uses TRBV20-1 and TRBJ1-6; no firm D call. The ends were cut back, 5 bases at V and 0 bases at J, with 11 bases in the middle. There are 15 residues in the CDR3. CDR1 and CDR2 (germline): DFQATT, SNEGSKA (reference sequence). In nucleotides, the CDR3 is TGCAGTGCTGGAAAAGGGAGCTCCTATAATTCACCCCTCCACTTT. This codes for CSAGKGSSYNSPLHF.

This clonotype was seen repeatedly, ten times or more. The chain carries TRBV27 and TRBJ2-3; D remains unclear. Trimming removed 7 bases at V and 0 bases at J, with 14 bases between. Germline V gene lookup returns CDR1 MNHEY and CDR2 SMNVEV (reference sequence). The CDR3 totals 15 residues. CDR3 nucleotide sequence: TGTGCCAGCACTGACCCTAGAGGAAGCACAGATACGCAGTATTTT. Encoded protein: CASTDPRGSTDTQYF.

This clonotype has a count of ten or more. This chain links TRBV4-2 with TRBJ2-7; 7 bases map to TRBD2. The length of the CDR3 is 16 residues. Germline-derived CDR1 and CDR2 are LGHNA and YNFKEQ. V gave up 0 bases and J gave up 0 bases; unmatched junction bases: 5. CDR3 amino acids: CASSQDLASGSYEQYF. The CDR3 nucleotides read TGTGCCAGCAGCCAAGATCTGGCTAGCGGCTCCTACGAGCAGTACTTC.

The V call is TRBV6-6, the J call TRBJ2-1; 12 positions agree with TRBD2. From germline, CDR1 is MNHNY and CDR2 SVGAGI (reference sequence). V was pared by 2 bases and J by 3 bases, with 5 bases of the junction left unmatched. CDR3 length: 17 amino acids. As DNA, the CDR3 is TGTGCCAGCAGTTACGAAGCTAGCGGGGGGGACTACAATGAGCAGTTCTTC. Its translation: CASSYEASGGDYNEQFF.

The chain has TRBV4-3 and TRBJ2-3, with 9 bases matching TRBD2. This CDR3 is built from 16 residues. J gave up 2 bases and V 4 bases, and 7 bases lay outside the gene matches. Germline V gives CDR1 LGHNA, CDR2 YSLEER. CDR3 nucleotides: TGCGCCAGCAGCCCGACTAGCGGATATGACACAGATACGCAGTATTTT. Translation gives CASSPTSGYDTDTQYF.

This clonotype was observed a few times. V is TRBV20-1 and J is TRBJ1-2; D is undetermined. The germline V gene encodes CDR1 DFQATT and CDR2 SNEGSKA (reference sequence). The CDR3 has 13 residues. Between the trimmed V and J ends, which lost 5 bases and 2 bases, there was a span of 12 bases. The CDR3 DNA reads TGCAGTGCTCGATCCGGCCAGAACTATGGCTACACCTTC. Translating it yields CSARSGQNYGYTF.

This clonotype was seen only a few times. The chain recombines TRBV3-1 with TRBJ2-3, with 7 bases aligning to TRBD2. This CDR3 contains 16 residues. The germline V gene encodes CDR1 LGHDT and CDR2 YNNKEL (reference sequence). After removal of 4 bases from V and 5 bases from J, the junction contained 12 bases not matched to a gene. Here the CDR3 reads CASSPHPGLGKDTQYF. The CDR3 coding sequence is TGTGCCAGCAGCCCCCACCCCGGACTAGGTAAAGATACGCAGTATTTT.

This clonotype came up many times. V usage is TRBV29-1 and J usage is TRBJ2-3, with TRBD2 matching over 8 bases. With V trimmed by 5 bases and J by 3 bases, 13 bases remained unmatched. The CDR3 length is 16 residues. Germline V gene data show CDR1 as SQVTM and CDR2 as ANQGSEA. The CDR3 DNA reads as TGCAGCGTTCTGGGGGCTAGAAGCGGGGGAACAGATACGCAGTATTTT. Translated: CSVLGARSGGTDTQYF.

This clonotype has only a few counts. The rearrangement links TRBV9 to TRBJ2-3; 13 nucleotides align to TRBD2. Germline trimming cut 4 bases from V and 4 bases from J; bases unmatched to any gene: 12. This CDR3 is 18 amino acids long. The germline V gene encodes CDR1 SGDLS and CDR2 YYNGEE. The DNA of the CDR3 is TGTGCCAGCAGCCCGAGATACTGGACTAGCGGGGGCGCAGATACGCAGTATTTT. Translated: CASSPRYWTSGGADTQYF.

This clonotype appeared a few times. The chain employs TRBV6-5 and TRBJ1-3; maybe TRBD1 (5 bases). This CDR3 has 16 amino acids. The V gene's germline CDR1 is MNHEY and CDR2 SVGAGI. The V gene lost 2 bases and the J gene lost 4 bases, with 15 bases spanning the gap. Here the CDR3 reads CASSYGAGALGNTIYF. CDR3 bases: TGTGCCAGCAGTTACGGCGCTGGGGCACTAGGAAACACCATATATTTT.

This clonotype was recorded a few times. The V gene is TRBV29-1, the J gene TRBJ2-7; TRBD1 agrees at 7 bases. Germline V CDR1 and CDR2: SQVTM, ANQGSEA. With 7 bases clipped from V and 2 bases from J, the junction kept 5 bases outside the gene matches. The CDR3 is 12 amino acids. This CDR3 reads CSARDRAYEQYF. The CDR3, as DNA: TGCAGCGCCCGGGACAGAGCCTACGAGCAGTACTTC.

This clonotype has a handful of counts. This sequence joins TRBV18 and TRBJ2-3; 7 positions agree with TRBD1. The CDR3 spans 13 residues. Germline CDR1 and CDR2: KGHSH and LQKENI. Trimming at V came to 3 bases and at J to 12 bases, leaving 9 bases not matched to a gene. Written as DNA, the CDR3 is TGTGCCAGCTCACCGCCACAGGGGCCACCCCAGTATTTT. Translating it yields CASSPPQGPPQYF.

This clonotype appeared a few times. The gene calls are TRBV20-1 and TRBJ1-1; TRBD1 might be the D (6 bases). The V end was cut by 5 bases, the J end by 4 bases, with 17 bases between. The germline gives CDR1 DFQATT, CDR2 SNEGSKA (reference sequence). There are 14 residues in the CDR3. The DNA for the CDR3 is TGCAGTGCTCCTAGGGGGGCAGCCACCACTGAAGCTTTCTTT. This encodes CSAPRGAATTEAFF.

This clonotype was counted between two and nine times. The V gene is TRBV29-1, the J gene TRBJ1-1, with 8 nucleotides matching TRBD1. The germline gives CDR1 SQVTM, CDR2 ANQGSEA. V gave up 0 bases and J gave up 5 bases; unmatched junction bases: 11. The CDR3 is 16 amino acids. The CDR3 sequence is CSVEDYSAQGGTEAFF. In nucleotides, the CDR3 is TGCAGCGTTGAAGATTATTCGGCACAGGGGGGGACTGAAGCTTTCTTT.

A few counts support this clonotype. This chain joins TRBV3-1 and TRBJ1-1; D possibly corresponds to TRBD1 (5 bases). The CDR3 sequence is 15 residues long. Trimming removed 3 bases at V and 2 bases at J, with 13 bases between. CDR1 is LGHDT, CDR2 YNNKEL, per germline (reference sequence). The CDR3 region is CASSQGGRVNTEAFF. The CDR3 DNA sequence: TGTGCCAGCAGCCAGGGAGGCAGGGTTAACACTGAAGCTTTCTTT.

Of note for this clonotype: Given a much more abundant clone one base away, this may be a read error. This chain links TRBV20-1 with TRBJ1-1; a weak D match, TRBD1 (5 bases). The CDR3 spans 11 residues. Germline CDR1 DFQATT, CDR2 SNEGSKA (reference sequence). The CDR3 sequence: CRASQGSEAFF. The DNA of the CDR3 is TGCAGAGCTAGCCAGGGATCTGAAGCTTTCTTT.

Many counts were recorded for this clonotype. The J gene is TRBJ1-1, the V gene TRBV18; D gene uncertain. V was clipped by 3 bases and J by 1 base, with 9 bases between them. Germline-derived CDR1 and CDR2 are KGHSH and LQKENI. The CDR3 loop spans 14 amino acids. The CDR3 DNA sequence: TGTGCCAGCTCACCGAACAGAGGGAACACTGAAGCTTTCTTT. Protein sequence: CASSPNRGNTEAFF.

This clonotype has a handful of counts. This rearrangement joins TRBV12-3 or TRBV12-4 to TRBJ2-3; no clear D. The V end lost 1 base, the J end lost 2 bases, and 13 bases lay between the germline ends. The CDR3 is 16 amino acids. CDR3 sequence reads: CASSLGVNPSTDTQYF. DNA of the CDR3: TGTGCCAGCAGTTTAGGGGTTAACCCGTCCACAGATACGCAGTATTTT.

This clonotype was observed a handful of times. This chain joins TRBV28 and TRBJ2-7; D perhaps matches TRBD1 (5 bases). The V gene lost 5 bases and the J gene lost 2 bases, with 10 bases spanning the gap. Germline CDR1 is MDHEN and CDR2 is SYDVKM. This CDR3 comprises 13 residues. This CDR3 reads CASSRTPPYEQYF. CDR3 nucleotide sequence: TGTGCCAGCAGTAGGACACCTCCCTACGAGCAGTACTTC.

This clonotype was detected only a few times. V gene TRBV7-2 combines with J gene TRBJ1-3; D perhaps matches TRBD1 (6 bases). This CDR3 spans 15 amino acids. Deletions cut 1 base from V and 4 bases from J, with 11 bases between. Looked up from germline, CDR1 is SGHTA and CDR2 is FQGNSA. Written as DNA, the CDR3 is TGTGCCAGCAGCTTAGAGGGGGTATTAGGAAACACCATATATTTT. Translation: CASSLEGVLGNTIYF. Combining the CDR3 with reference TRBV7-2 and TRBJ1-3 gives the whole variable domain GAGVSQSPSNKVTEKGKDVELRCDPISGHTALYWYRQSLGQGLEFLIYFQGNSAPDKSGLPSDRFSAERTGGSVSTLTIQRTQQEDSAVYLCASSLEGVLGNTIYFGEGSWLTVV.

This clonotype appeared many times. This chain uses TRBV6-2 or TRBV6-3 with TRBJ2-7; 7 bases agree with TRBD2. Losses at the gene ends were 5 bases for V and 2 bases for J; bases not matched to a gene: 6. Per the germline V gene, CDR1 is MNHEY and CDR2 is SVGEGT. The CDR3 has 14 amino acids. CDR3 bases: TGTGCCAGCAGTACCGGGACTAACCCCTACGAGCAGTACTTC. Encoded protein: CASSTGTNPYEQYF.